The source of this TCR beta chain is a study of T cell responses to AZD1222 COVID-19 vaccine (dated by TCRdb to 2020 to 2022). Context from the whole study: A total of 233 trial participants underwent TCR sequencing, of whom some 210 received two doses of AZD1222 and about 25 received two doses of the MenACWY control vaccine. Trial participants were enrolled by age into subgroups of 18-55, 56-69 and 70-plus years, and roughly 150, 30 and 60 TCR-sequenced participants, respectively, were included in these subgroups. Broad study findings and their caveats: Vaccine-associated CD4 TCRs spanned the whole spike protein, with dominant responses in regions 160-218 and 743-854. Participants were mostly white British and included more females than males, and it was suggested by the authors that clonal diversity may have been underestimated. Because no samples from the day 14 peak response were available, repertoires could be characterized only after the peak T cell response. After two AZD1222 doses, spike-specific TCR breadth and depth were significantly higher than at day 0 and than in MenACWY recipients. Conclusions about previously exposed vaccinees are limited because only six or seven AZD1222 recipients were SARS-CoV-2 seropositive at baseline. Reportedly, close to half of the unique spike-specific TCRs recognized epitopes lying outside the regions that are mutated in the B.1.351 and B.1.1.7 variants. The 56-69-year group was small, and its depth increase did not reach significance, likely because of low power.

The CDR3 regions of human TCRbeta chains were analyzed by immunosequencing. From the authors' description of their analysis: Repertoire TCRs were matched against a reference library of SARS-CoV-2-specific TCRs generated with the MIRA antigen-specificity platform. Breadth meant the fraction of unique TCRs that were SARS-CoV-2-associated, whereas depth meant the fraction of total T cells that were SARS-CoV-2-associated. Each spike-specific TCR was assigned to its reactive spike region and to a CD4 or CD8 class using the MIRA data. Log10-transformed breadth and depth values were compared by one-way ANOVA with Sidak's multiple comparisons tests. What TCRdb holds here is the immuneACCESS table cut down to in-frame rearrangements. Part of the clones is not present; checked against another copy, under half of the missing clones reflect an unresolved V gene, and the others are unexplained. D and trimming come from the DNA, and the V and J calls and clone size come from that table. The sample records approximately 100,000 clones, 90% of which are singletons. The ten largest clones represent roughly 8% of the sample.

V ends up 5 bases short and J 4 bases short, with an unmatched junction base count of 6. The CDR3 has 15 amino acids, counting the end cysteine and phenylalanine. Only the CDR3 part of the read is kept: 45 bases, read in frame from the first base. CDR1 MRHNA and CDR2 SNTAGT were looked up in the germline V gene. The meaning of the sample's time point label: about 28 days (+/-7) after the second vaccine dose. AZD1222 recipients with second doses at about 4 weeks or about 12 weeks were pooled, because spike-specific TCR depth and breadth did not differ between schedules. Samples from vaccinated people were obtained from the UK trials COV001 and COV002, which included a single-blind randomized controlled phase 2/3 trial of AZD1222 (ChAdOx1 nCoV-19) in healthy adults. Trial participant PBMC samples were collected at day 0 and day 28 after the second dose for TCRbeta chain sequencing. On this clone itself: The clone's antigen remains unknown. Base qualities are not provided; no much larger clone lies one nucleotide away.

The rearrangement combines TRBV6-4 with TRBJ2-3, and TRBD2 aligns with 10 junction nucleotides. The sequence was obtained from an adult who received the AZD1222 COVID-19 vaccine. The sequencing used peripheral blood, collected 28 days after the second AZD1222 dose. The bases are TGTGCCAGCAGTTTCAGCGGGGGGGCCGCAGATACGCAGTATTTT. It codes for CASSFSGGAADTQYF.